These 26 T cell receptor beta chains share one sample of origin, sequenced in a study of T cell responses to AZD1222 COVID-19 vaccine. Libraries were prepared by immunoSEQ multiplex PCR; TCRdb keeps only in-frame clonotypes and omits some of them. The sample includes about 86,000 clones, 88% of them seen just once. Sequences were derived from peripheral blood, sampled 28 days after the second AZD1222 dose. The receptors shown here come from an adult who received the AZD1222 COVID-19 vaccine.

This chain connects TRBV6-1 to TRBJ2-7; D perhaps matches TRBD2 (6 bases). CDR3 length: 16 residues. V was trimmed by 2 bases and J by 4 bases, leaving 18 bases between them. Germline-derived CDR1 and CDR2 are MNHNS and SASEGT. CDR3 in DNA: TGTGCCAGCAGTGAACCAGGGAGGACTACCGATTACGAGCAGTACTTC. This codes for CASSEPGRTTDYEQYF.

This clone has a count of ten or more. The rearrangement links TRBV5-3 to TRBJ1-2, with TRBD1 as a possible D gene (5 bases). TRBV5-3 is placed among ORFs of uncertain function. Trimming took off 0 bases at V and 5 bases at J, with 17 bases between the two ends. The CDR3 is made up of 16 amino acids. The CDR3 region is CARSLAREAPFYGYTF. CDR3 nucleotide sequence: TGTGCCAGAAGCTTGGCCAGGGAAGCCCCTTTTTATGGCTACACCTTC.

The V gene is TRBV11-2, the J gene TRBJ2-5, with 13 bases that match TRBD2. The J segment lost 4 bases and the V segment lost 1 base, leaving 0 bases of the junction unmatched. The length of the CDR3 is 15 residues. Germline CDR1 is SGHAT and CDR2 is FQNNGV. This CDR3 reads CASSLGLAGGETQYF. Written as DNA, the CDR3 is TGTGCCAGCAGCTTAGGACTAGCGGGGGGAGAGACCCAGTACTTC.

The chain uses TRBV3-1 (or the pseudogene TRBV3-2) and TRBJ2-7; maybe TRBD2 (5 bases). Germline values: CDR1 LGHDT, CDR2 YNNKEL (reference sequence). CDR3 length: 13 residues. V lost 4 bases and J lost 4, with 11 bases in between. The CDR3 region is CASSLGIGYEQYF. The CDR3 DNA is TGTGCCAGCAGCCTCGGGATAGGTTACGAGCAGTACTTC.

Here the CDR3 reads CATSDRPSGTYEQYF. The CDR3 nucleotides read TGTGCCACCAGTGATCGGCCTAGCGGGACCTACGAGCAGTACTTC. This sequence joins TRBV24-1 and TRBJ2-7; 9 bases are a match to TRBD2. V gave up 3 bases and J gave up 2 bases; unmatched junction bases: 4. Per the germline V gene, CDR1 is KGHDR and CDR2 is SFDVKD. The CDR3 runs 15 residues.

This chain links TRBV19 with TRBJ2-5; 13 bases are a match to TRBD2. The CDR3 spans 16 residues. The V segment lost 3 bases and the J segment 2 bases; nucleotides outside the gene matches: 3. Germline-derived CDR1 and CDR2 are LNHDA and SQIVND (reference sequence). Written as DNA, the CDR3 is TGTGCCAGTAGTATGGGACTAGCGGGACCACAAGAGACCCAGTACTTC. Translation: CASSMGLAGPQETQYF.

The chain links TRBV5-1 to TRBJ2-7; D tentatively reads TRBD1 or TRBD2 (5 bases each). Looked up from germline, CDR1 is SGHRS and CDR2 is YFSETQ. The CDR3 consists of 15 residues. V lost 5 bases to trimming and J lost 0 bases, with 15 bases between them. CDR3 bases: TGCGCCAGCAGACCAGGGAGTTCAAGCTCCTACGAGCAGTACTTC. Protein product: CASRPGSSSSYEQYF.

This clone was picked up one time. This chain joins TRBV10-1 and TRBJ2-1, with D unclear. CDR1 is WNHNN and CDR2 is SYGVQD in the germline V gene (reference sequence). Trimming shortened V by 2 bases and J by 7 bases, and 15 bases separated the two germline ends. The CDR3 covers 15 residues. The CDR3 DNA reads as TGCGCCAGCAGTGAGGGGTCTAGTCCACTGAATGAGCAGTTCTTC. Translated: CASSEGSSPLNEQFF.

The chain has TRBV3-1 (or the pseudogene TRBV3-2) and TRBJ2-1, with a possible D match to TRBD2 (6 bases). Trimming pared 2 bases from V and 1 base from J, leaving 9 bases between. Looked up from germline, CDR1 is LGHDT and CDR2 is YNNKEL (reference sequence). This CDR3 contains 15 residues. CDR3 in DNA: TGTGCCAGCAGCCAAATACTAGCATCCTACAATGAGCAGTTCTTC. Translating it yields CASSQILASYNEQFF.

Points on this clone: The identical CDR3 is also encoded by other nucleotide sequences in the sample. The gene calls are TRBV28 and TRBJ2-7, with D unclear. The CDR3 has 12 amino acids. Germline CDR1 MDHEN, CDR2 SYDVKM. V was pared by 3 bases and J by 3 bases, with 6 bases between. This CDR3 reads CASSFNSYEQYF. DNA for the CDR3: TGTGCCAGCAGTTTCAACAGCTACGAGCAGTACTTC. The full variable domain, in which reference TRBV28 and TRBJ2-7 provide the parts outside the CDR3, is DVKVTQSSRYLVKRTGEKVFLECVQDMDHENMFWYRQDPGLGLRLIYFSYDVKMKEKGDIPEGYSVSREKKERFSLILESASTNQTSMYLCASSFNSYEQYFGPGTRLTVT.

The CDR3 sequence: CASNPSDLWTEAFF. The DNA of the CDR3 is TGTGCCAGCAACCCTTCGGACCTGTGGACTGAAGCTTTCTTT. The chain combines TRBV6-5 with TRBJ1-1, with no clear D. V dropped 7 bases and J dropped 5 bases, with 17 bases sitting between them. This CDR3 is 14 amino acids long. Germline loops: CDR1 MNHEY, CDR2 SVGAGI.

This chain uses TRBV19 with TRBJ2-1; 9 bases agree with TRBD2. J was trimmed by 0 bases and V by 5 bases; bases with no gene match: 17. The CDR3 totals 20 residues. CDR1 is LNHDA and CDR2 is SQIVND in the germline V gene (reference sequence). The CDR3 coding sequence is TGTGCCAGTAGTGGCCTGTTAGCGGGAGACCTATCTTTCTCCTACAATGAGCAGTTCTTC. Amino acid sequence: CASSGLLAGDLSFSYNEQFF.

Remarks on this clone: A junction end diverges from the germline sequence, so it may reflect a read error. V gene TRBV5-1 combines with J gene TRBJ1-1; D remains unclear. This CDR3 is 13 amino acids long. Germline-derived CDR1 and CDR2 are SGHRS and YFSETQ. CDR3 bases: TGCGCCAGTAGCTCGGACCTGAACACTGAAGCTTTCTTT. Encoded protein: CASSSDLNTEAFF.

This chain links TRBV15 with TRBJ1-1, with D perhaps TRBD1 (5 bases). V was pared by 6 bases and J by 6 bases, with 14 bases between. CDR1 and CDR2 from the germline V gene are LNHNV and YYDKDF (reference sequence). This CDR3 is 13 amino acids long. For the CDR3, the DNA is TGTGCCACCAGTACGCCCGGGGGTGCTGAAGCTTTCTTT. Translation: CATSTPGGAEAFF.

A single count supports this clone. The chain uses TRBV7-9 and TRBJ1-6, with unresolved D. The germline V gene has CDR1 SEHNR and CDR2 FQNEAQ (reference sequence). V was shortened by 4 bases and J by 10 bases, with 14 bases between the two germline ends. The CDR3 is made up of 14 amino acids. The CDR3, as DNA: TGTGCCAGCAGCTCGGAGAAGGTTGGGTCACCCCTCCACTTT. This codes for CASSSEKVGSPLHF.

The V gene is TRBV5-1, the J gene TRBJ2-1; the D is unclear. Germline V gene lookup returns CDR1 SGHRS and CDR2 YFSETQ. This CDR3 contains 13 residues. V shed 4 bases and J shed 7 bases, with 12 bases lying between them. Here the CDR3 reads CASSRWVENEQFF. DNA of the CDR3: TGCGCCAGCAGCCGATGGGTGGAGAATGAGCAGTTCTTC.

The rearrangement joins TRBV6-1 to TRBJ1-1, with TRBD1 identical over 7 bases. Germline V gene data show CDR1 as MNHNS and CDR2 as SASEGT. This CDR3 has 14 amino acids. J gave up 8 bases and V 2 bases, and 8 bases lay outside the gene matches. The CDR3 region has the DNA TGTGCCAGCAGTGAAAGGCCCAGGGGGGGGGAAGCTTTCTTT. Translating gives CASSERPRGGEAFF.

The J gene is TRBJ2-1, the V gene TRBV7-9, with a weak D call TRBD1 (6 bases). Germline lookup yields CDR1 SEHNR and CDR2 FQNEAQ (reference sequence). V was cut by 5 bases and J by 0 bases, with 14 bases left in between. The CDR3 totals 16 residues. CDR3 loop: CASSTRTVGSYNEQFF. Written as DNA, the CDR3 is TGTGCCAGCAGCACTCGGACAGTCGGCTCCTACAATGAGCAGTTCTTC.

The chain recombines TRBV4-3 with TRBJ1-4; D is unclear. Germline V lookup: CDR1 LGHNA, CDR2 YSLEER. This CDR3 region has 12 residues. The ends were cut back, 0 bases at V and 8 bases at J, with 4 bases in the middle. The CDR3 here is CASSQDGEKLFF. CDR3 bases: TGCGCCAGCAGCCAAGATGGGGAAAAACTGTTTTTT.

The chain joins TRBV6-5 to TRBJ1-1, with 8 bases lining up with TRBD1. CDR1 is MNHEY, CDR2 SVGAGI, per germline. There are 15 residues in the CDR3. Unmatched junction bases numbered 10, after V lost 6 bases and J lost 4 bases. The CDR3 DNA follows: TGTGCCAGCAGGGCCAGGGGGCGAAGGGGCACTGAAGCTTTCTTT. This codes for CASRARGRRGTEAFF.

The chain links TRBV11-3 to TRBJ2-7; TRBD1 agrees at 7 bases. The V and J ends lost 4 bases and 0 bases, in that order; junction bases with no gene match: 6. CDR3 size: 15 residues. Germline V CDR1 and CDR2: SGHNT, YENEEA. The CDR3 region is CASSSTGNDSYEQYF. In DNA, the CDR3 is TGTGCCAGCAGCTCGACAGGGAATGACTCCTACGAGCAGTACTTC.

The chain links TRBV11-2 to TRBJ1-3; tentatively, D is TRBD1 (5 bases). Per germline, CDR1 SGHAT and CDR2 FQNNGV. The CDR3 loop spans 17 amino acids. Trimming shortened V by 1 base and J by 2 bases, and 15 bases separated the two germline ends. The DNA for the CDR3 is TGTGCCAGCAGCTTAGTACAGGACCAAGGGCCTGGAAACACCATATATTTT. Translating it yields CASSLVQDQGPGNTIYF.

The rearrangement links TRBV29-1 to TRBJ2-3, with 10 nucleotides matching TRBD2. Germline V gene data show CDR1 as SQVTM and CDR2 as ANQGSEA. J gave up 1 base and V 5 bases, and 6 bases lay outside the gene matches. The CDR3 loop spans 15 amino acids. The DNA for the CDR3 is TGCAGCGTTTACTTAGCGGGAGGACGCACAGATACGCAGTATTTT. Its protein product is CSVYLAGGRTDTQYF.

V usage is TRBV28 and J usage is TRBJ2-2, with 11 nucleotides matching TRBD2. The CDR3 covers 15 residues. V was clipped by 5 bases and J by 6 bases; unmatched bases: 5. Germline CDR1 reads MDHEN; CDR2 reads SYDVKM. CDR3 protein: CASSQTSGRSGELFF. The CDR3 region has the DNA TGTGCCAGCAGTCAAACTAGCGGGAGATCCGGGGAGCTGTTTTTT.

The genes are TRBV9 and TRBJ1-6; D uncertain. Germline CDR1 and CDR2: SGDLS and YYNGEE. The V end was cut by 3 bases, the J end by 9 bases, with 13 bases between. The CDR3 contains 14 residues. The CDR3 region is CASSGQLSGSPLHF. DNA for the CDR3: TGTGCCAGCAGCGGACAATTAAGCGGTTCACCCCTCCACTTT. Supplemented by reference TRBV9 and TRBJ1-6, the full variable domain reads DSGVTQTPKHLITATGQRVTLRCSPRSGDLSVYWYQQSLDQGLQFLIQYYNGEERAKGNILERFSAQQFPDLHSELNLSSLELGDSALYFCASSGQLSGSPLHFGNGTRLTVT.

This clone was recorded once. The gene calls are TRBV10-2 and TRBJ1-1; 7 bases are a match to TRBD1. With V trimmed by 4 bases and J by 11 bases, 4 bases remained unmatched. Germline V gene lookup returns CDR1 WSHSY and CDR2 SAAADI. The CDR3 is made up of 11 amino acids. The CDR3 region has the DNA TGCGCCAGCAGTGGGGGCAGGGGGGCTTTCTTT. Translation: CASSGGRGAFF.